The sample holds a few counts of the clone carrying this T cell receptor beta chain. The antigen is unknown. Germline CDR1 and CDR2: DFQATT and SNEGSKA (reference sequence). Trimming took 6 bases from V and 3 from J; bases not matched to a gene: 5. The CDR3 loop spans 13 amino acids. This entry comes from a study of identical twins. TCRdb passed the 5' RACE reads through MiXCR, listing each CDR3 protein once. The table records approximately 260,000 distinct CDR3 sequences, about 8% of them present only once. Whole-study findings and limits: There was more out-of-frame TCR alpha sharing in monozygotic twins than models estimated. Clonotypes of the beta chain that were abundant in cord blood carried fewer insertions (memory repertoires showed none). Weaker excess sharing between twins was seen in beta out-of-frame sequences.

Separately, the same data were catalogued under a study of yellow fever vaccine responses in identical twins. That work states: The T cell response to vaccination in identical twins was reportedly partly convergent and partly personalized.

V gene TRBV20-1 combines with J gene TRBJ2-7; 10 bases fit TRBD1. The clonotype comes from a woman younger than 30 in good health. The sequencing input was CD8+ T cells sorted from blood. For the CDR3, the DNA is TGCAGTGCCAGGACAGGGGGGAACTACGAGCAGTACTTC. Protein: CSARTGGNYEQYF.